Listed here are 32 T cell receptor beta chains from one sample, sequenced in a study of blood T cell repertoires in COVID-19. Clones were sequenced by immunoSEQ multiplex PCR, and TCRdb holds only the in-frame ones, with some missing. The top ten clones hold 3.5% to 4% of a sample with 160,000 or so clones, 70% to 90% of them seen once. The sample consisted of peripheral blood. The receptors were gathered from a woman in her seventies with acute or convalescent COVID-19.

This chain links TRBV3-1 (or the pseudogene TRBV3-2) with TRBJ1-3; D perhaps matches TRBD1 (6 bases). The V end was cut by 4 bases, the J end by 4 bases, with 17 bases between. Germline lookup yields CDR1 LGHDT and CDR2 YNNKEL (reference sequence). There are 16 residues in the CDR3. The CDR3 here is CASSPRLGTKGNTIYF. Here the CDR3 DNA reads TGTGCCAGCAGCCCCAGACTCGGGACAAAAGGAAACACCATATATTTT.

The chain has TRBV28 and TRBJ1-5, with TRBD1 identical over 8 bases. Trimming cost V 6 bases and J 4 bases; bases outside gene matches: 8. Germline lookup yields CDR1 MDHEN and CDR2 SYDVKM. This CDR3 has 15 residues. Written as DNA, the CDR3 is TGTGCCAGCAGAGGAGGGGACAGGCCGAATCAGCCCCAGCATTTT. Its translation: CASRGGDRPNQPQHF.

This clone was picked up one time. The chain carries TRBV28 and TRBJ2-7; 9 bases are a match to TRBD1. The V gene end was trimmed by 9 bases and the J gene end by 13 bases; junction bases not matched to a gene: 19. Germline V gene data show CDR1 as MDHEN and CDR2 as SYDVKM. The CDR3 contains 14 residues. CDR3 sequence: CASYSGTGFLGVYF. For the CDR3, the DNA is TGTGCCAGTTACTCGGGGACAGGGTTTCTAGGGGTTTACTTC.

The rearrangement links TRBV28 to TRBJ1-2; 7 bases map to TRBD1. Germline values: CDR1 MDHEN, CDR2 SYDVKM. V gave up 6 bases and J gave up 4 bases; unmatched junction bases: 5. The CDR3 totals 13 residues. This CDR3 is CASRTGLVYGYTF. In nucleotides, the CDR3 is TGTGCCAGCAGGACAGGGCTAGTCTATGGCTACACCTTC.

The chain couples TRBV5-1 to TRBJ2-7, with 12 bases that match TRBD2. Losses at the gene ends were 1 base for V and 6 bases for J; bases not matched to a gene: 11. The CDR3 length is 17 residues. Germline assignment: CDR1 SGHRS and CDR2 YFSETQ. The CDR3 DNA is TGCGCCAGCAGCTTGATACGGACTAGCGGGATTCTGTCCGAGCAGTACTTC. Translated, it gives CASSLIRTSGILSEQYF.

V and J are TRBV6-1 and TRBJ1-3, with a tentative D call TRBD1 (5 bases). The length of the CDR3 is 14 residues. CDR1 is MNHNS and CDR2 is SASEGT in the germline V gene. V lost 2 bases and J lost 3, with 8 bases in between. The CDR3 protein is CASSETGRGNTIYF. The CDR3, as DNA: TGTGCCAGCAGTGAAACAGGCCGTGGAAACACCATATATTTT.

This rearrangement joins TRBV5-8 to TRBJ1-4, with 8 bases that match TRBD1. J was trimmed by 4 bases and V by 1 base; bases with no gene match: 0. Germline V gene data show CDR1 as SGHTS and CDR2 as YDEGEE. This CDR3 has 14 residues. The CDR3 nucleotides are TGTGCCAGCAGCTTGACAGGGGGTAATGAAAAACTGTTTTTT. Its translation: CASSLTGGNEKLFF. Drawing the rest from reference TRBV5-8 and TRBJ1-4, the complete variable domain is EAGVTQSPTHLIKTRGQQATLRCSPISGHTSVYWYQQALGLGLQFLLWYDEGEERNRGNFPPRFSGRQFPNYSSELNVNALELEDSALYLCASSLTGGNEKLFFGSGTQLSVL.

A single count supports this clone. This chain uses TRBV7-8 with TRBJ1-1; 8 nucleotides align to TRBD1. Germline V gene sequence: CDR1 SGHVS, CDR2 FQNEAQ. The CDR3 covers 14 residues. V lost 3 bases, J lost 5 bases, and 5 bases stayed unmatched. CDR3: CASSLYDRGTEAFF. CDR3 sequence (DNA): TGTGCCAGCAGCTTGTACGACAGGGGAACTGAAGCTTTCTTT.

V is TRBV6-1 and J is TRBJ1-5, with 11 bases lining up with TRBD1. Germline loops: CDR1 MNHNS, CDR2 SASEGT. This CDR3 has 20 residues. Trimming removed 3 bases from V and 0 bases from J; junction bases left unmatched: 13. DNA of the CDR3: TGTGCCAGCAGTGAGCAGACAATGGACAGGGGGCTTTATAGCAATCAGCCCCAGCATTTT. It translates to CASSEQTMDRGLYSNQPQHF.

The chain uses TRBV6-2 or TRBV6-3 and TRBJ1-5; D unclear. This CDR3 has 14 amino acids. V was clipped by 4 bases and J by 4 bases, with 11 bases between them. Germline CDR1 MNHEY, CDR2 SVGEGT. CDR3 loop: CASSSGNLNQPQHF. In DNA form, the CDR3 reads TGTGCCAGCAGTTCGGGGAACCTAAATCAGCCCCAGCATTTT.

J is TRBJ1-2 and V is TRBV19; 10 positions match TRBD1. The CDR3 has 13 amino acids. V was clipped by 6 bases and J by 6 bases; unmatched bases: 4. CDR1 is LNHDA, CDR2 SQIVND, per germline (reference sequence). This CDR3 reads CASSPTGGNGYTF. CDR3 bases: TGTGCCAGTAGCCCGACAGGGGGCAATGGCTACACCTTC.

The chain joins TRBV2 to TRBJ2-7, with TRBD2 as a possible D gene (6 bases). V was shortened by 5 bases and J by 6 bases, with 11 bases between the two germline ends. The germline gives CDR1 SNHLY, CDR2 FYNNEI. The CDR3 runs 12 residues. CDR3 DNA: TGTGCCAGCAGTCGGAGGGACGGCGAGCAGTACTTC. This encodes CASSRRDGEQYF.

The chain has TRBV11-3 and TRBJ2-1; perhaps TRBD2 as D (5 bases). Germline values: CDR1 SGHNT, CDR2 YENEEA. The CDR3 totals 12 residues. V lost 4 bases, J lost 12 bases, and 13 bases lay in between. As DNA, the CDR3 is TGTGCCAGCAGCTCCGAAGTCGGGGTGCAGTTCTTC. This sequence encodes CASSSEVGVQFF.

The gene calls are TRBV2 and TRBJ1-1; D unclear. This CDR3 region has 12 residues. Trimming left V 7 bases short and J 14 bases short, with 20 bases between. Germline loops: CDR1 SNHLY, CDR2 FYNNEI. The CDR3 region is CASKRDRDAAFF. CDR3 nucleotide sequence: TGTGCCAGCAAAAGGGATCGGGATGCCGCGTTCTTT. Complete variable domain (other parts from reference TRBV2 and TRBJ1-1): EPEVTQTPSHQVTQMGQEVILRCVPISNHLYFYWYRQILGQKVEFLVSFYNNEISEKSEIFDDQFSVERPDGSNFTLKIRSTKLEDSAMYFCASKRDRDAAFFGQGTRLTVV.

The rearrangement uses TRBV11-3 and TRBJ2-1, with a possible D match to TRBD2 (6 bases). The germline V gene encodes CDR1 SGHNT and CDR2 YENEEA. The CDR3 spans 14 residues. Trimming removed 5 bases at V and 1 base at J, with 9 bases between. The DNA of the CDR3 is TGTGCCAGCAGCGGGGGGTATTCCTACAATGAGCAGTTCTTC. Translation: CASSGGYSYNEQFF.

V and J are TRBV19 and TRBJ2-7; TRBD1 aligns across 11 bases. The J segment lost 6 bases and the V segment lost 5 bases, leaving 6 bases of the junction unmatched. The germline gives CDR1 LNHDA, CDR2 SQIVND (reference sequence). This CDR3 spans 14 amino acids. As DNA, the CDR3 is TGTGCCAGTAGTCCCAGGGACAGGGGGTCCGAGCAGTACTTC. Translating gives CASSPRDRGSEQYF.

The chain employs TRBV2 and TRBJ2-3, with D possibly matching TRBD2 (6 bases). In germline, CDR1 is SNHLY, CDR2 FYNNEI. V lost 5 bases to trimming and J lost 3 bases, with 21 bases between them. This CDR3 comprises 17 residues. CDR3 bases: TGTGCCAGCAGTTACCCGCTACGGACGGGAGAGACAGATACGCAGTATTTT. Protein: CASSYPLRTGETDTQYF.

This clone came up once. The V call is TRBV6-2 or TRBV6-3, the J call TRBJ1-6; 7 bases agree with TRBD1. The CDR3 loop spans 15 amino acids. The J segment lost 8 bases and the V segment lost 2 bases, leaving 6 bases of the junction unmatched. Germline-derived CDR1 and CDR2 are MNHEY and SVGEGT. CDR3 nucleotides: TGTGCCAGCAGTTACAGACAGGGTTGGGATTCACCCCTCCACTTT. As protein: CASSYRQGWDSPLHF.

This clone was seen once. This chain connects TRBV6-1 to TRBJ1-5; D remains unclear. V dropped 1 base and J dropped 5 bases, with 6 bases sitting between them. The CDR3 spans 13 residues. Germline lookup yields CDR1 MNHNS and CDR2 SASEGT. CDR3 nucleotide sequence: TGTGCCAGCAGTGAAGGGCCCGATCAGCCCCAGCATTTT. It codes for CASSEGPDQPQHF.

The chain links TRBV19 to TRBJ2-5, with a weak D call TRBD1 (6 bases). CDR1 is LNHDA, CDR2 SQIVND, per germline (reference sequence). The CDR3 sequence is 14 residues long. The V and J ends lost 3 bases and 1 base respectively, with 9 bases between them. CDR3: CASSITGIQETQYF. CDR3 bases: TGTGCCAGTAGTATTACAGGGATCCAAGAGACCCAGTACTTC.

J is TRBJ1-5 and V is TRBV30; D is possibly TRBD1 (5 bases). The V gene lost 2 bases and the J gene lost 0 bases, with 17 bases spanning the gap. Germline loops: CDR1 GTSNPN, CDR2 SVGIG (reference sequence). The CDR3 covers 17 residues. The CDR3 sequence is CAWSSNRGSNSNQPQHF. CDR3 sequence (DNA): TGTGCCTGGAGTAGTAATAGGGGATCGAATAGCAATCAGCCCCAGCATTTT.

This chain connects TRBV5-1 to TRBJ2-5, with 10 bases fitting TRBD1. V was clipped by 4 bases and J by 4 bases; unmatched bases: 4. The CDR3 is made up of 14 amino acids. The germline CDR1 and CDR2 sequences are SGHRS and YFSETQ. The CDR3 nucleotides are TGCGCCAGCAGCCCCGGACAGGGGGGAGAGACCCAGTACTTC. As protein: CASSPGQGGETQYF. The full variable domain, with the rest looked up from reference TRBV5-1 and TRBJ2-5, is KAGVTQTPRYLIKTRGQQVTLSCSPISGHRSVSWYQQTPGQGLQFLFEYFSETQRNKGNFPGRFSGRQFSNSRSEMNVSTLELGDSALYLCASSPGQGGETQYFGPGTRLLVL.

The chain is built from TRBV7-9 and TRBJ2-1; D might be TRBD2 (5 bases). Germline CDR1 SEHNR, CDR2 FQNEAQ (reference sequence). The ends were cut back, 5 bases at V and 8 bases at J, with 13 bases in the middle. The CDR3 runs 13 residues. The CDR3 bases are TGTGCCAGCAGCAACCGGGGTTACGATGAGCAGTTCTTC. This encodes CASSNRGYDEQFF.

The chain has TRBV15 and TRBJ1-4, with 7 bases fitting TRBD1. CDR3 size: 16 residues. Germline lookup yields CDR1 LNHNV and CDR2 YYDKDF (reference sequence). Trimming took 1 base from V and 8 from J; bases not matched to a gene: 10. The CDR3 sequence: CATSRGKTGVREKLFF. The CDR3 nucleotides are TGTGCCACCAGCAGAGGGAAAACAGGGGTGAGGGAAAAACTGTTTTTT.

The chain combines TRBV28 with TRBJ1-2; D might be TRBD1 (5 bases). This CDR3 contains 14 residues. Germline V gene lookup returns CDR1 MDHEN and CDR2 SYDVKM. V gave up 7 bases and J gave up 5 bases, with 17 bases separating them. The CDR3 here is CASTTPGDGYGYTF. DNA of the CDR3: TGTGCCAGCACCACGCCGGGGGACGGTTATGGCTACACCTTC.

The V and J genes are TRBV9 and TRBJ2-7; D not resolved. Deletions cut 2 bases from V and 0 bases from J, with 12 bases between. Germline CDR1 SGDLS, CDR2 YYNGEE. The CDR3 runs to 15 residues. The CDR3 region is CASSVTQASSYEQYF. CDR3 sequence (DNA): TGTGCCAGCAGCGTTACCCAGGCGAGCTCCTACGAGCAGTACTTC.

This clone turned up a few times. The chain carries TRBV30 and TRBJ1-4; 9 bases align to TRBD1. The germline V gene has CDR1 GTSNPN and CDR2 SVGIG (reference sequence). The CDR3 runs 13 residues. The trim removed 5 bases at V and 7 bases at J, leaving 5 bases unmatched. The CDR3 coding sequence is TGTGCCTGGGGTTGGACAGGGGCTGAAAAACTGTTTTTT. It yields the protein CAWGWTGAEKLFF. The entire variable domain, with the rest obtained from reference TRBV30 and TRBJ1-4, is as follows: SQTIHQWPATLVQPVGSPLSLECTVEGTSNPNLYWYRQAAGRGLQLLFYSVGIGQISSEVPQNLSASRPQDRQFILSSKKLLLSDSGFYLCAWGWTGAEKLFFGSGTQLSVL.

The J gene is TRBJ1-1, the V gene TRBV4-2; D unclear. In germline, CDR1 is LGHNA, CDR2 YNFKEQ. Trimming took 0 bases from V and 4 from J, leaving 9 bases between them. This CDR3 contains 14 residues. The CDR3 reads CASSQENSRTEAFF. CDR3 sequence (DNA): TGTGCCAGCAGCCAAGAAAACAGTCGCACTGAAGCTTTCTTT.

The V call is TRBV21-1, the J call TRBJ2-5; TRBD2 is the table's D call and was not checked against the DNA. TRBV21-1 is a pseudogene segment. This CDR3 region has 18 residues. The CDR3: CASSNFGRKGRIVETQYF. In DNA, the CDR3 is TGTGCCAGCAGCAACTTCGGTCGGAAGGGGAGGATAGTAGAGACCCAGTACTTC.

The gene calls are TRBV2 and TRBJ2-1; D perhaps matches TRBD1 (6 bases). The CDR3 length is 15 residues. Trimming stripped 6 bases from V and 0 bases from J, with 12 bases between. The germline CDR1 and CDR2 sequences are SNHLY and FYNNEI. This CDR3 is CASRADRFSYNEQFF. The CDR3 nucleotides are TGTGCCAGCAGAGCTGACAGGTTCTCCTACAATGAGCAGTTCTTC. The variable domain in full, completed from reference TRBV2 and TRBJ2-1, reads EPEVTQTPSHQVTQMGQEVILRCVPISNHLYFYWYRQILGQKVEFLVSFYNNEISEKSEIFDDQFSVERPDGSNFTLKIRSTKLEDSAMYFCASRADRFSYNEQFFGPGTRLTVL.

CDR3 in DNA: TGCGCCAGCAGCCCCCTCGGGGGTTCAACTAATGAAAAACTGTTTTTT. Its protein is CASSPLGGSTNEKLFF. V usage is TRBV4-1 and J usage is TRBJ1-4, with D possibly matching TRBD1 (5 bases). Germline V CDR1 and CDR2: MGHRA, YSYEKL. The germline V and J ends were trimmed by 4 bases and 0 bases, with 12 bases remaining between them. There are 16 residues in the CDR3.

This rearrangement joins TRBV2 to TRBJ2-1, with 8 bases lining up with TRBD2. The CDR3 consists of 15 residues. Trimming took 5 bases from V and 7 from J; bases not matched to a gene: 10. Germline-derived CDR1 and CDR2 are SNHLY and FYNNEI. This CDR3 reads CASSKGTSGGNEQFF. CDR3 DNA: TGTGCCAGCAGTAAAGGGACTAGTGGAGGGAATGAGCAGTTCTTC.